The clone carrying this T cell receptor (beta chain) was detected many times. This sample is part of a study of low-dose radiotherapy and immunotherapy resistance in tumors. Study as a whole: Patients received cyclophosphamide 200 mg/m2 intravenously every two weeks, the day before radiation-immunotherapy.

Gene-specific TRAV and TRBV primers were used for first-strand cDNA, covering alpha and beta chains. With a V-primer adapter and a constant-region primer, TCRs were amplified for 20 PCR cycles. TCRdb used MiXCR to reprocess the reads, holding one entry per CDR3 protein. Of about 91,000 distinct CDR3 sequences in the sample, 20% to 25% are singletons; the top ten hold roughly 13%. Germline trimming cut 3 bases from V and 12 bases from J; bases unmatched to any gene: 9. The CDR3 extends over 15 amino acids. Time point in this sample: after trial treatment. Treatment denoted: LDRT plus nivolumab, ipilimumab, low-dose cyclophosphamide and aspirin (RACIN trial). Patients eligible had advanced solid tumors without tumor-infiltrating lymphocytes.

The chain employs TRBV12-3 or TRBV12-4 and TRBJ2-1, with 12 bases matching TRBD1. The source material was PBMCs, sampled after low-dose radiotherapy plus immunotherapy. The receptor was derived from a female donor with ovarian cancer. The CDR3 loop reads CASSFPGQGANRQFF. DNA of the CDR3: TGTGCCAGCAGTTTCCCGGGACAGGGGGCAAATAGGCAGTTCTTC.